This TCR beta chain was documented in a study of blood T cell repertoires in COVID-19. Study as a whole: Samples came from the United States, Italy and Spain, spanning acute and convalescent COVID-19.

The germline CDR1 and CDR2 sequences are KGHDR and SFDVKD. This CDR3 contains 14 residues. After removal of 11 bases from V and 6 bases from J, the junction contained 8 bases not matched to a gene. TCRdb's copy holds only in-frame clones and misses some; the assay was immunoSEQ multiplex PCR. The top ten clones hold 10% to 15% of a sample with 130,000 to 150,000 clones, 80% of them seen once. The sequence was collected from a man in his fifties or sixties with active or convalescent COVID-19. The V and J genes are TRBV24-1 and TRBJ2-1; 11 nucleotides line up with TRBD1. The specimen was peripheral blood. This CDR3 is CASGIGQGANEQFF. The CDR3 DNA is TGTGCCAGCGGAATCGGACAGGGGGCCAATGAGCAGTTCTTC.